The present TCR beta chain was sequenced within a study of blood T cell repertoires in COVID-19. Looking at the study overall: The United States, Italy and Spain provided the acute and convalescent COVID-19 samples.

Germline CDR1 is SNHLY and CDR2 is FYNNEI. This CDR3 region has 14 residues. With 2 bases removed from V and 3 bases from J, the gap between germline ends came to 11 bases. Study processing details: Reference gene primer amplification gave nucleated cell count estimates. Some clones are missing from TCRdb's copy, which holds only in-frame ones; the method was immunoSEQ multiplex PCR. The V and J calls and the clone size are those of that table, but D and trimming were determined from the DNA. The sample carries roughly 120,000 clones, about four fifths recorded once. This clonotype was sampled from a woman in her sixties with acute or convalescent COVID-19. The sequencing input was peripheral blood. The chain employs TRBV2 and TRBJ2-7, with a possible D match to TRBD1 (5 bases). The CDR3 region has the DNA TGTGCCAGCAGTGAACCCAGGGCGAGCTACGAGCAGTACGTC. Translation: CASSEPRASYEQYV.